Presented here are 11 T cell receptor beta chains from one specimen sequenced in a study of blood T cell repertoires in COVID-19. The data were produced by immunoSEQ multiplex PCR, yet TCRdb's version contains in-frame clones alone and is incomplete. The repertoire consists of 210,000 or so clones, with around four fifths occurring once and the leading ten covering about 20%. The sequenced material came from peripheral blood. The receptors were sampled from a human donor in a cohort sampled during active COVID-19.

CDR3 bases: TGTGCCAGCTCGCCCCCGAGGGCAGCTAACACTGAAGCTTTCTTT. It codes for CASSPPRAANTEAFF. The chain recombines TRBV18 with TRBJ1-1, with D unclear. Germline assignment: CDR1 KGHSH and CDR2 LQKENI. Trimming cost V 6 bases and J 2 bases, with 16 bases left between them. The CDR3 covers 15 residues.

V and J are TRBV7-9 and TRBJ2-5; tentatively, D is TRBD1 (7 bases). The CDR3 runs 15 residues. Trimming removed 2 bases at V and 5 bases at J, with 15 bases between. Germline V CDR1 and CDR2: SEHNR, FQNEAQ (reference sequence). The CDR3 DNA is TGTGCCAGCAGCTTAATGGTCAGGGGGGATGAGACCCAGTACTTC. It encodes CASSLMVRGDETQYF.

The chain combines TRBV29-1 with TRBJ1-2, with 8 bases matching TRBD1. Trimming removed 4 bases from V and 5 bases from J; junction bases left unmatched: 6. The CDR3 spans 13 residues. CDR1 and CDR2 (germline): SQVTM, ANQGSEA. The CDR3 nucleotides read TGCAGCGTTGCTATGACAGGGGCATATGGCTACACCTTC. It yields the protein CSVAMTGAYGYTF.

The CDR3 region is CASSFTGTVHGYTF. In DNA form, the CDR3 reads TGTGCCAGCAGCTTTACAGGAACTGTACATGGCTACACCTTC. The rearrangement uses TRBV14 and TRBJ1-2; tentative D call: TRBD1 (5 bases). From germline, CDR1 is SGHDN and CDR2 FVKESK. Trimming shortened V by 5 bases and J by 6 bases, and 16 bases separated the two germline ends. The CDR3 totals 14 residues.

This clone was seen just once. The chain couples TRBV18 to TRBJ2-2, with 10 bases fitting TRBD1. This CDR3 contains 14 residues. V trimming: 4 bases; J trimming: 7 bases; junction bases outside the gene matches: 3. The germline V gene has CDR1 KGHSH and CDR2 LQKENI. The chain's CDR3 is CASSRQGASGELFF. As DNA, the CDR3 is TGTGCCAGCTCACGACAGGGGGCAAGCGGGGAGCTGTTTTTT. The variable domain in full, with the rest retrieved from reference TRBV18 and TRBJ2-2, is NAGVMQNPRHLVRRRGQEARLRCSPMKGHSHVYWYRQLPEEGLKFMVYLQKENIIDESGMPKERFSAEFPKEGPSILRIQQVVRGDSAAYFCASSRQGASGELFFGEGSRLTVL.

This chain connects TRBV2 to TRBJ2-3; 10 bases match TRBD2. The CDR3 loop spans 13 amino acids. Germline assignment: CDR1 SNHLY and CDR2 FYNNEI. V gave up 9 bases and J gave up 6 bases; unmatched junction bases: 6. The CDR3 coding sequence is TGTGCCAGTCTAGCGGGGGTCTACGATACGCAGTATTTT. Translation: CASLAGVYDTQYF.

The V and J genes are TRBV5-1 and TRBJ2-1; 9 nucleotides line up with TRBD2. The CDR3 is 15 amino acids. The V and J ends lost 4 bases and 5 bases, in that order; junction bases with no gene match: 7. CDR1 is SGHRS and CDR2 is YFSETQ in the germline V gene. This chain's CDR3 is CASSPRLAANNEQFF. DNA of the CDR3: TGCGCCAGCAGCCCCAGACTAGCGGCAAACAATGAGCAGTTCTTC.

The gene calls are TRBV3-1 (or the pseudogene TRBV3-2) and TRBJ1-3, with a weak D call TRBD1 (5 bases). Trimming cost V 2 bases and J 0 bases, with 17 bases left between them. CDR3 length equals 18 residues. Per germline, CDR1 LGHDT and CDR2 YNNKEL (reference sequence). CDR3 in amino acids: CASSQTPRGTGSGNTIYF. The CDR3, as DNA: TGTGCCAGCAGCCAAACGCCCCGCGGGACGGGCTCTGGAAACACCATATATTTT.

The V call is TRBV5-4, the J call TRBJ2-3; a weak D match, TRBD2 (6 bases). CDR3 length equals 15 residues. Trimming pared 0 bases from V and 4 bases from J, leaving 12 bases between. The germline gives CDR1 SGHNT, CDR2 YYREEE (reference sequence). CDR3 protein: CASSLDSRGSDTQYF. The CDR3 DNA follows: TGTGCCAGCAGCTTGGACAGCCGGGGGTCAGATACGCAGTATTTT.

The J gene is TRBJ2-1, the V gene TRBV18; TRBD1 matches at 9 bases. CDR1 is KGHSH, CDR2 LQKENI, per germline. The CDR3 is made up of 17 amino acids. V was pared by 1 base and J by 8 bases, with 12 bases of the junction left unmatched. Here the CDR3 reads CASSPRKTGTGFYEQFF. DNA for the CDR3: TGTGCCAGCTCACCACGGAAGACCGGGACAGGGTTCTATGAGCAGTTCTTC.

J is TRBJ2-3 and V is TRBV2; D is perhaps TRBD2 (5 bases). This CDR3 has 15 residues. Germline CDR1 is SNHLY and CDR2 is FYNNEI. With 7 bases removed from V and 2 bases from J, the gap between germline ends came to 16 bases. CDR3 protein: CASNTDYASTDTQYF. CDR3 bases: TGTGCCAGCAACACAGACTACGCTTCCACAGATACGCAGTATTTT.